One and the same sample provided the 2 T cell receptor beta chains below, sequenced in a study of shared clonotypes between healthy human individuals. TCRdb's table, derived via immunoSEQ multiplex PCR, lists solely in-frame clones and lacks some. The sample gives millions of clones, approximately 93% of which show up once; roughly 0.36% is in the top ten. Sequenced material: naive CD4+ T cells from PBMCs. Subset indicated: CD45RA+ positively selected. The receptors stem from a man aged 18 to 35 in good health. Some clones in this sample may be carry-over from other donors' samples.

This chain connects TRBV9 to TRBJ1-1, with 7 nucleotides matching TRBD1. This CDR3 comprises 14 residues. V gave up 3 bases and J gave up 1 base; unmatched junction bases: 3. CDR1 and CDR2 (germline): SGDLS, YYNGEE. CDR3 DNA: TGTGCCAGCAGCGCGGGACAGCAGAACACTGAAGCTTTCTTT. Protein: CASSAGQQNTEAFF.

In this sample, this clone turned up once. This sequence joins TRBV2 and TRBJ1-2, with no clear D. Trimming shortened V by 8 bases and J by 4 bases, and 11 bases separated the two germline ends. This CDR3 contains 12 residues. The germline CDR1 and CDR2 sequences are SNHLY and FYNNEI. The chain's CDR3 is CASGSLIYGYTF. DNA of the CDR3: TGTGCCAGCGGGTCCCTGATCTATGGCTACACCTTC.